This T cell receptor (beta chain) was sequenced for a study of shared clonotypes between healthy human individuals. CDR3 length: 15 residues. In germline, CDR1 is SGDLS, CDR2 YYNGEE. V lost 4 bases, J lost 3 bases, and 7 bases stayed unmatched. TCRdb keeps only in-frame clones here, not all; method: immunoSEQ multiplex PCR. The sample includes around 2.5 million clones, roughly 93% seen only once; the top ten take 0.36%. The receptor was derived from a man aged 18 to 30 in good health. Some clones in this sample may be carry-over from other donors' samples. The chain couples TRBV9 to TRBJ2-7, with 10 bases fitting TRBD2. The sequencing input was naive CD4+ T cells from PBMCs. As to subset: CD45RA+ positively selected. CDR3 in amino acids: CASSRGASGSYEQYF. CDR3 bases: TGTGCCAGCAGCCGAGGGGCTAGCGGGAGCTACGAGCAGTACTTC.